One and the same sample provided the 30 T cell receptor beta chains below, sequenced in a study of beta chain features in type 1 diabetes. The authors reverse transcribed all of the isolated RNA, so sequencing captured expressed TCRB transcripts. TCRdb's table, derived via immunoSEQ multiplex PCR, lists solely in-frame clones and lacks some. The sample contains about 650,000 clones, around an eighth of which appear only once. Study results and limitations: Within each of all four CD4+ subsets, Type 1 diabetes patients had TCRB CDR3s that were moderately but significantly shorter.

These receptors' targets are unknown. What was sequenced was naive CD4+ T cells from blood. Every receptor here comes from a man aged 30 to 39 with type 1 diabetes.

This chain connects TRBV4-3 to TRBJ2-6, with D perhaps TRBD2 (5 bases). V shed 0 bases and J shed 0 bases, with 12 bases lying between them. This CDR3 region has 18 residues. Germline V gene lookup returns CDR1 LGHNA and CDR2 YSLEER. The DNA for the CDR3 is TGCGCCAGCAGCCAAGATCAGCACGGAGGCTCTGGGGCCAACGTCCTGACTTTC. Its protein product is CASSQDQHGGSGANVLTF.

CDR3 amino acids: CASSSPDRGGEKLFF. DNA for the CDR3: TGTGCCAGCAGCTCCCCGGACAGGGGGGGGGAAAAACTGTTTTTT. This chain links TRBV11-2 with TRBJ1-4, with 10 bases aligning to TRBD1. The CDR3 runs 15 residues. The germline gives CDR1 SGHAT, CDR2 FQNNGV. J gave up 8 bases and V 4 bases, and 7 bases lay outside the gene matches.

The V and J genes are TRBV18 and TRBJ1-1; D is perhaps TRBD1 (5 bases). This CDR3 is built from 14 residues. Trimming pared 3 bases from V and 1 base from J, leaving 9 bases between. The germline V gene has CDR1 KGHSH and CDR2 LQKENI. As DNA, the CDR3 is TGTGCCAGCTCACCGGGACTACAGAACACTGAAGCTTTCTTT. It yields the protein CASSPGLQNTEAFF. Filled out from reference TRBV18 and TRBJ1-1, the complete variable domain reads NAGVMQNPRHLVRRRGQEARLRCSPMKGHSHVYWYRQLPEEGLKFMVYLQKENIIDESGMPKERFSAEFPKEGPSILRIQQVVRGDSAAYFCASSPGLQNTEAFFGQGTRLTVV.

This clone was detected a few times. The chain links TRBV28 to TRBJ2-1; the match to TRBD1 covers 9 bases. V lost 6 bases, J lost 7 bases, and 10 bases stayed unmatched. This CDR3 has 15 amino acids. Germline V gene sequence: CDR1 MDHEN, CDR2 SYDVKM. The CDR3 loop reads CASRSAGTGRNEQFF. CDR3 nucleotides: TGTGCCAGCAGATCGGCCGGGACAGGGAGGAATGAGCAGTTCTTC.

The chain links TRBV7-9 to TRBJ2-3, with TRBD2 identical over 7 bases. This CDR3 is built from 15 residues. The germline V gene encodes CDR1 SEHNR and CDR2 FQNEAQ (reference sequence). With V trimmed by 5 bases and J by 3 bases, 8 bases remained unmatched. The CDR3 reads CASSPPAGDTDTQYF. In nucleotides, the CDR3 is TGTGCCAGCAGCCCCCCCGCGGGGGATACAGATACGCAGTATTTT.

The chain employs TRBV4-3 and TRBJ2-7; a weak D match, TRBD1 (6 bases). The CDR3 sequence is 14 residues long. Trimming left V 4 bases short and J 7 bases short, with 17 bases between. Germline V gene data show CDR1 as LGHNA and CDR2 as YSLEER. The CDR3 DNA sequence: TGCGCCAGCAGCCCGGGCGGCAGGGGTCGGGAGCAGTACTTC. As protein: CASSPGGRGREQYF.

This clone was counted between two and nine times. Other DNA sequences from this sample encode an identical CDR3 as well. The J gene is TRBJ2-2, the V gene TRBV4-3; D remains unclear. V dropped 0 bases and J dropped 3 bases, with 2 bases sitting between them. CDR3 length: 13 amino acids. The germline CDR1 and CDR2 sequences are LGHNA and YSLEER. The CDR3, as DNA: TGCGCCAGCAGCCAAGACTACACCGGGGAGCTGTTTTTT. Its translation is CASSQDYTGELFF.

The gene calls are TRBV2 and TRBJ1-5; TRBD1 matches 9 bases. The CDR3 loop spans 15 amino acids. The junction had 4 bases not matched to a gene; V was cut back by 6 bases and J by 1 base. CDR1 is SNHLY, CDR2 FYNNEI, per germline. CDR3 sequence (DNA): TGTGCCAGCAGAGCCGGGACAGGGAGCAATCAGCCCCAGCATTTT. This sequence encodes CASRAGTGSNQPQHF.

Ten or more counts support this clone. The chain uses TRBV19 and TRBJ1-1; 9 bases align to TRBD1. The ends lost 6 bases at V and 3 bases at J; junction bases unmatched: 2. Germline V gene data show CDR1 as LNHDA and CDR2 as SQIVND (reference sequence). This CDR3 contains 13 residues. CDR3 sequence (DNA): TGTGCCAGTAGCCGGGACAGGGACACTGAAGCTTTCTTT. It codes for CASSRDRDTEAFF.

This clone was seen only a few times. The V and J genes are TRBV28 and TRBJ1-2; 8 bases align to TRBD1. Germline CDR1 MDHEN, CDR2 SYDVKM. V gave up 6 bases and J gave up 5 bases; unmatched junction bases: 8. The CDR3 spans 14 residues. The CDR3 reads CASRGGQVVYGYTF. The CDR3 region has the DNA TGTGCCAGCAGGGGGGGACAGGTTGTATATGGCTACACCTTC.

The V call is TRBV7-9, the J call TRBJ2-1; tentatively, D is TRBD1 (7 bases). CDR3 size: 15 residues. Trimming took off 5 bases at V and 2 bases at J, with 13 bases between the two ends. Germline values: CDR1 SEHNR, CDR2 FQNEAQ (reference sequence). The CDR3 loop reads CASSGGGQTYNEQFF. In DNA, the CDR3 is TGTGCCAGCAGCGGAGGGGGCCAAACCTACAATGAGCAGTTCTTC. The full variable domain, completed using reference TRBV7-9 and TRBJ2-1, is DTGVSQNPRHKITKRGQNVTFRCDPISEHNRLYWYRQTLGQGPEFLTYFQNEAQLEKSRLLSDRFSAERPKGSFSTLEIQRTEQGDSAMYLCASSGGGQTYNEQFFGPGTRLTVL.

The chain is built from TRBV18 and TRBJ2-4, with a possible D match to TRBD2 (5 bases). V was clipped by 3 bases and J by 8 bases, with 11 bases between them. CDR1 is KGHSH and CDR2 is LQKENI in the germline V gene. The CDR3 extends over 13 amino acids. CDR3 region: CASSPGGGDIQYF. In DNA, the CDR3 is TGTGCCAGCTCACCCGGAGGTGGTGACATTCAGTACTTC. The full variable domain, in which reference TRBV18 and TRBJ2-4 provide the parts outside the CDR3, is NAGVMQNPRHLVRRRGQEARLRCSPMKGHSHVYWYRQLPEEGLKFMVYLQKENIIDESGMPKERFSAEFPKEGPSILRIQQVVRGDSAAYFCASSPGGGDIQYFGAGTRLSVL.

The chain joins TRBV4-2 to TRBJ1-1, with D maybe TRBD1 (6 bases). Germline loops: CDR1 LGHNA, CDR2 YNFKEQ. This CDR3 is built from 16 residues. Trimming pared 0 bases from V and 8 bases from J, leaving 19 bases between. The CDR3: CASSQEIGGKRTEAFF. The CDR3 DNA follows: TGTGCCAGCAGCCAAGAAATAGGGGGGAAGAGGACCGAAGCTTTCTTT.

This clone was recorded a few times. The rearrangement links TRBV5-4 to TRBJ2-7; D is perhaps TRBD2 (7 bases). The V and J ends lost 3 bases and 1 base respectively, with 11 bases between them. This CDR3 has 14 residues. Germline values: CDR1 SGHNT, CDR2 YYREEE (reference sequence). CDR3 DNA: TGTGCCAGCAGCTCGGGGGGCCCGTCCTACGAGCAGTACTTC. Residues: CASSSGGPSYEQYF.

The chain employs TRBV18 and TRBJ2-2; 10 nucleotides line up with TRBD2. J lost 0 bases, V lost 0 bases, and 4 bases had no gene match. The CDR3 contains 18 residues. Per germline, CDR1 KGHSH and CDR2 LQKENI. The CDR3 protein is CASSPPLAGATNTGELFF. In DNA form, the CDR3 reads TGTGCCAGCTCACCACCTCTAGCGGGGGCTACGAACACCGGGGAGCTGTTTTTT.

This chain links TRBV18 with TRBJ1-1, with a tentative D call TRBD1 (5 bases). Germline V gene data show CDR1 as KGHSH and CDR2 as LQKENI. Trimming shortened V by 1 base and J by 2 bases, and 14 bases separated the two germline ends. This CDR3 region has 16 residues. In nucleotides, the CDR3 is TGTGCCAGCTCACCACAGGAGATAGGGGCTAACACTGAAGCTTTCTTT. It yields the protein CASSPQEIGANTEAFF.

The chain employs TRBV7-2 and TRBJ1-6; the match to TRBD1 covers 10 bases. V shed 5 bases and J 4 bases; nucleotides not matched to a gene: 11. Germline V gene sequence: CDR1 SGHTA, CDR2 FQGNSA. The CDR3 loop spans 18 amino acids. In DNA, the CDR3 is TGTGCCAGCAGCCTGGGACAGGGGAACCCGAATTATAATTCACCCCTCCACTTT. Encoded protein: CASSLGQGNPNYNSPLHF.

Only a few counts were recorded for this clone. The genes are TRBV7-2 and TRBJ2-5; TRBD1 agrees at 9 bases. Germline CDR1 and CDR2: SGHTA and FQGNSA. The CDR3 has 14 residues. Trimming removed 5 bases from V and 5 bases from J; junction bases left unmatched: 6. The CDR3 spells CASSMGQGGETQYF. CDR3 nucleotide sequence: TGTGCCAGCAGCATGGGACAGGGAGGTGAGACCCAGTACTTC.

There are a few counts of this clone. The chain carries TRBV28 and TRBJ1-5; TRBD1 matches at 7 bases. CDR1 and CDR2 (germline): MDHEN, SYDVKM. This CDR3 comprises 15 residues. With V trimmed by 5 bases and J by 2 bases, 6 bases remained unmatched. CDR3 in amino acids: CASSPEGAGNQPQHF. The CDR3 DNA is TGTGCCAGCAGTCCGGAGGGGGCTGGCAATCAGCCCCAGCATTTT.

This sequence joins TRBV9 and TRBJ2-2; D not certain. The CDR3 runs to 13 residues. Trimming shortened V by 4 bases and J by 4 bases, and 8 bases separated the two germline ends. Germline V gives CDR1 SGDLS, CDR2 YYNGEE. This chain's CDR3 is CASSLLSTGELFF. Here the CDR3 DNA reads TGTGCCAGCAGCCTACTATCCACCGGGGAGCTGTTTTTT.

This chain joins TRBV27 and TRBJ1-2, with D unclear. Germline CDR1 and CDR2: MNHEY and SMNVEV (reference sequence). The CDR3 loop spans 12 amino acids. The V end lost 6 bases, the J end lost 8 bases, and 13 bases lay between the germline ends. The CDR3 sequence: CASRSPREGYTF. The CDR3 bases are TGTGCCAGCAGAAGCCCAAGGGAGGGCTACACCTTC.

This sequence joins TRBV29-1 and TRBJ1-2; D remains unclear. The CDR3 covers 12 residues. Looked up from germline, CDR1 is SQVTM and CDR2 is ANQGSEA. V lost 4 bases to trimming and J lost 1 base, with 7 bases between them. This chain's CDR3 is CSVARNNYGYTF. As DNA, the CDR3 is TGCAGCGTTGCCCGAAATAACTATGGCTACACCTTC.

This clone was found a few times. The V and J genes are TRBV30 and TRBJ1-2; D gene uncertain. Between the trimmed V and J ends, which lost 2 bases and 4 bases, there was a span of 14 bases. CDR3 length: 14 amino acids. In germline, CDR1 is GTSNPN, CDR2 SVGIG (reference sequence). The CDR3 bases are TGTGCCTGGAGTCCGAATCCCGTCGGCTATGGCTACACCTTC. Encoded protein: CAWSPNPVGYGYTF.

The chain combines TRBV28 with TRBJ2-7; TRBD1 agrees at 12 bases. The CDR3 consists of 16 residues. Germline lookup yields CDR1 MDHEN and CDR2 SYDVKM. V lost 2 bases and J lost 6; bases outside the gene matches: 8. The CDR3 region is CASSLATGTGGFEQYF. CDR3 sequence (DNA): TGTGCCAGCAGTTTAGCCACCGGGACAGGGGGCTTCGAGCAGTACTTC. Together with reference TRBV28 and TRBJ2-7, the CDR3 gives the full variable domain: DVKVTQSSRYLVKRTGEKVFLECVQDMDHENMFWYRQDPGLGLRLIYFSYDVKMKEKGDIPEGYSVSREKKERFSLILESASTNQTSMYLCASSLATGTGGFEQYFGPGTRLTVT.

The chain couples TRBV11-3 to TRBJ2-7, with D possibly being TRBD2 (5 bases). This CDR3 spans 14 amino acids. The V end was cut by 5 bases, the J end by 0 bases, with 11 bases between. The V gene's germline CDR1 is SGHNT and CDR2 YENEEA. The CDR3 coding sequence is TGTGCCAGCAGCCACAACGGGAACTCCTACGAGCAGTACTTC. Protein: CASSHNGNSYEQYF.

This clone was detected a few times. The V gene is TRBV2, the J gene TRBJ2-1; D is unclear. The germline V gene has CDR1 SNHLY and CDR2 FYNNEI. The CDR3 length is 11 residues. V lost 6 bases to trimming and J lost 4 bases, with 4 bases between them. CDR3 protein: CASRLYNEQFF. In nucleotides, the CDR3 is TGTGCCAGCAGACTTTACAATGAGCAGTTCTTC.

This clone has a handful of counts. The same CDR3 can be traced to other DNA sequences in this sample. The chain has TRBV2 and TRBJ1-2, with 12 nucleotides matching TRBD1. The CDR3 consists of 13 residues. The germline gives CDR1 SNHLY, CDR2 FYNNEI. Trimming removed 6 bases from V and 5 bases from J; junction bases left unmatched: 1. The DNA of the CDR3 is TGTGCCAGCAGGGGACAGGGGGCTTATGGCTACACCTTC. It specifies CASRGQGAYGYTF. Filled out from reference TRBV2 and TRBJ1-2, the complete variable domain reads EPEVTQTPSHQVTQMGQEVILRCVPISNHLYFYWYRQILGQKVEFLVSFYNNEISEKSEIFDDQFSVERPDGSNFTLKIRSTKLEDSAMYFCASRGQGAYGYTFGSGTRLTVV.

The chain couples TRBV9 to TRBJ2-3; D unclear. CDR1 and CDR2 (germline): SGDLS, YYNGEE. With 1 base removed from V and 2 bases from J, the gap between germline ends came to 8 bases. CDR3 length equals 14 residues. CDR3 protein: CASSVTITTDTQYF. CDR3 nucleotide sequence: TGTGCCAGCAGCGTAACTATAACCACAGATACGCAGTATTTT.

This clone was seen a few times. V is TRBV27 and J is TRBJ2-7, with D hard to call. Deletions cut 5 bases from V and 6 bases from J, with 11 bases between. There are 12 residues in the CDR3. Germline CDR1 MNHEY, CDR2 SMNVEV (reference sequence). The CDR3 loop is CASSVSGFEQYF. CDR3 bases: TGTGCCAGCAGTGTTTCAGGATTCGAGCAGTACTTC.

CDR3 nucleotides: TGTGCCAGCAGCTTAACTAGCGATGCGGAGACCCAGTACTTC. It is translated as CASSLTSDAETQYF. The chain links TRBV4-2 to TRBJ2-5; TRBD2 aligns across 7 bases. From germline, CDR1 is LGHNA and CDR2 YNFKEQ. The CDR3 length is 14 residues. Trimming took 5 bases from V and 5 from J; bases not matched to a gene: 8.